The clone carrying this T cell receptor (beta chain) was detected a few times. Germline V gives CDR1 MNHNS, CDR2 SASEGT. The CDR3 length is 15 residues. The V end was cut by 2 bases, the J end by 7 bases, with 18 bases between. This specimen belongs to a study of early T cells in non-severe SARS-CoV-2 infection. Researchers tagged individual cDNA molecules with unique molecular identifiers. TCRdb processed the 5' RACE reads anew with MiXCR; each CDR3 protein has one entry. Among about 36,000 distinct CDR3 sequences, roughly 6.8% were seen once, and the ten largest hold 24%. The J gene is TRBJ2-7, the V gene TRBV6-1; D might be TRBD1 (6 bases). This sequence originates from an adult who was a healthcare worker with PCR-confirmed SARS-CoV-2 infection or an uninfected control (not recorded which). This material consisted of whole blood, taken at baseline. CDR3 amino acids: CASSESGLLGGEQYF. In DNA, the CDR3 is TGTGCCAGCAGTGAATCAGGGCTCCTAGGGGGAGAGCAGTACTTC.